The T cell receptor (beta chain) under discussion was sequenced for a study of cytomegalovirus exposure and HLA in healthy donors. Overall study findings and caveats: Researchers reportedly found TCR beta sequences accurately predicted most subjects' HLA-A and HLA-B alleles. V- and J-gene trimming of TCR beta was linked (in a later analysis) to a missense DCLRE1C variant.

PCR primers comprised 60 Vbeta and 13 Jbeta primers. Clones were sequenced by immunoSEQ multiplex PCR, and TCRdb holds only the in-frame ones, with some missing. This sample has about 55,000 clones; roughly 82% occur once, and the top ten carry about 1.6%. Note on this clone: Its antigen is as yet unknown.

Sequencing was carried out using PBMCs. The sequence came from a man aged 30 to 45 in good health and CMV-seronegative.

As DNA, the CDR3 is TGTGCCAGCAGCCCCTATGGCTCTGGGGCCAACGTCCTGACTTTC. Translation: CASSPYGSGANVLTF. The genes are TRBV28 and TRBJ2-6, with D hard to call. The CDR3 is 15 residues long. Germline V gene data show CDR1 as MDHEN and CDR2 as SYDVKM. Trimming shortened V by 6 bases and J by 0 bases, and 9 bases separated the two germline ends.